This T cell receptor beta chain was sequenced for a study of blood T cell repertoires in COVID-19. The CDR3 extends over 16 amino acids. Germline V lookup: CDR1 MNHEY, CDR2 SMNVEV (reference sequence). Trimming shortened V by 7 bases and J by 3 bases, and 20 bases separated the two germline ends. TCRdb's table, derived via immunoSEQ multiplex PCR, lists solely in-frame clones and lacks some. The sample lists 150,000 to 200,000 clones; around four fifths were seen once. In Seattle, patients joined the study during active infection and were tracked longitudinally. The source is a woman between 65 and 79 years old with COVID-19, enrolled during active disease. Sequencing was carried out using peripheral blood. The rearrangement joins TRBV27 to TRBJ2-3; D unresolved. The CDR3 DNA follows: TGTGCCAGCATTCCGAACCGAGGTGTACCTACAGATACGCAGTATTTT. Protein product: CASIPNRGVPTDTQYF.